Below are 21 T cell receptor beta chains sequenced from a single sample in a study of CD8+CD57+ T cells in acquired aplastic anemia. Genomic DNA templated the TCR beta VDJ and CDR3 profiling. MiXCR was run by TCRdb on the reads, yielding one entry per CDR3 protein. The profile covers 100,000 to 150,000 distinct CDR3 sequences, with around 41% appearing a single time and 7.5% to 9.5% taken by the ten largest. The sequenced material came from sorted CD4+, CD8+, or CD8+CD57+ T cells (not recorded which) from PBMCs. The receptors were gathered from a human donor in good health, serving as a control.

This clonotype has a count of ten or more. The chain recombines TRBV3-1 with TRBJ2-3; D unclear. The CDR3 spans 14 residues. Germline V gives CDR1 LGHDT, CDR2 YNNKEL (reference sequence). The V end was cut by 4 bases, the J end by 0 bases, with 8 bases between. Here the CDR3 DNA reads TGTGCCAGCAGCCCAGACCACAGCACAGATACGCAGTATTTT. Amino acids: CASSPDHSTDTQYF.

The chain is built from TRBV11-2 and TRBJ2-2; 13 bases map to TRBD2. The ends lost 3 bases at V and 9 bases at J; junction bases unmatched: 7. The CDR3 contains 16 residues. The germline CDR1 and CDR2 sequences are SGHAT and FQNNGV. The CDR3 protein is CASSFRLAGGLRELFF. CDR3 bases: TGTGCCAGCAGCTTCAGACTAGCGGGAGGTCTTCGGGAGCTGTTTTTT.

The chain couples TRBV5-1 to TRBJ1-2; perhaps TRBD1 as D (6 bases). This CDR3 has 13 amino acids. V shed 4 bases and J shed 4 bases, with 11 bases lying between them. Germline loops: CDR1 SGHRS, CDR2 YFSETQ. In DNA, the CDR3 is TGCGCCAGCAGCACAAGGACAGTCTATGGCTACACCTTC. This sequence encodes CASSTRTVYGYTF.

This clonotype has more than one count but fewer than ten. CDR3 DNA sequence: TGTGCCAGCAGCCGTACCTCCGGGACTAGCGGGAGTAGCCGTGAGCAGTTCTTC. Amino acids: CASSRTSGTSGSSREQFF. V usage is TRBV4-2 and J usage is TRBJ2-1; 14 bases match TRBD2. Germline assignment: CDR1 LGHNA and CDR2 YNFKEQ. This CDR3 comprises 18 residues. J gave up 9 bases and V 4 bases, and 14 bases lay outside the gene matches.

This sequence joins TRBV4-2 and TRBJ1-4, with no clear D. CDR1 and CDR2 from the germline V gene are LGHNA and YNFKEQ. The length of the CDR3 is 14 residues. The ends were cut back, 5 bases at V and 2 bases at J, with 9 bases in the middle. The CDR3 nucleotides are TGTGCCAGCAGCACGATGGAGACTAATGAAAAACTGTTTTTT. Translated, it gives CASSTMETNEKLFF.

Remarks on this clonotype: A read error may be the cause here, since a much bigger clone is one base away. In this CDR3 the conserved last residue, phenylalanine or tryptophan, is missing, so a read error is likely. The chain is built from TRBV7-2 and TRBJ1-3, with a possible D match to TRBD1 (5 bases). V was shortened by 0 bases and J by 2 bases, with 11 bases between the two germline ends. Germline-derived CDR1 and CDR2 are SGHTA and FQGNSA. This CDR3 is built from 16 residues. The DNA of the CDR3 is TGTGCCAGCAGCTTAGCTGGGGGAATGACTGGAAACACCATATATTAT. Translating gives CASSLAGGMTGNTIYY.

The chain joins TRBV20-1 to TRBJ1-2; TRBD1 might be the D (5 bases). From germline, CDR1 is DFQATT and CDR2 SNEGSKA (reference sequence). Trimming pared 6 bases from V and 6 bases from J, leaving 20 bases between. This CDR3 region has 14 residues. Here the CDR3 reads CSAKSGQGPHGYTF. As DNA, the CDR3 is TGCAGTGCCAAGAGTGGGCAGGGCCCTCATGGCTACACCTTC.

This clonotype was counted only a few times. This CDR3 is missing its conserved last phenylalanine or tryptophan, likely due to a read error. The V call is TRBV15, the J call TRBJ2-7, with D possibly being TRBD1 (6 bases). CDR1 and CDR2 (germline): LNHNV, YYDKDF (reference sequence). This CDR3 has 14 residues. The V end lost 1 base, the J end lost 9 bases, and 16 bases lay between the germline ends. The DNA for the CDR3 is TGTGCCACCAGCAGAGCAGGACAGCCCCACGGGCAGTACTCC. It encodes CATSRAGQPHGQYS.

This clonotype was recorded at least ten times. This chain uses TRBV6-1 with TRBJ2-1; 7 nucleotides match TRBD2. CDR3 length: 16 residues. V lost 2 bases and J lost 5; bases outside the gene matches: 9. Germline V gene sequence: CDR1 MNHNS, CDR2 SASEGT. CDR3 amino acids: CASSEQLGLADNEQFF. The CDR3 DNA reads TGTGCCAGCAGTGAACAATTGGGGCTAGCGGACAATGAGCAGTTCTTC.

This chain links TRBV19 with TRBJ1-2, with a weak D call TRBD1 (5 bases). Germline V CDR1 and CDR2: LNHDA, SQIVND (reference sequence). The CDR3 spans 12 residues. Deletions cut 9 bases from V and 0 bases from J, with 8 bases between. The CDR3 nucleotides are TGTGCCAGCGGGACCTCTAACTATGGCTACACCTTC. Translated, it gives CASGTSNYGYTF.

This clonotype was counted only a few times. The rearrangement links TRBV6-1 to TRBJ2-3, with 7 bases fitting TRBD2. The CDR3 totals 12 residues. V shed 5 bases and J 4 bases; nucleotides not matched to a gene: 0. Looked up from germline, CDR1 is MNHNS and CDR2 is SASEGT. This CDR3 is CASSLAADTQYF. In nucleotides, the CDR3 is TGTGCCAGCAGTCTAGCGGCAGATACGCAGTATTTT.

The rearrangement links TRBV2 to TRBJ1-6; 8 bases are shared with TRBD1. Unmatched junction bases numbered 2, after V lost 5 bases and J lost 8 bases. The CDR3 is 13 residues long. Germline loops: CDR1 SNHLY, CDR2 FYNNEI. CDR3 nucleotide sequence: TGTGCCAGCAGTTCGGACAGGGATTCACCCCTCCACTTT. It is translated as CASSSDRDSPLHF.

This clonotype occurred many times. This rearrangement joins TRBV10-3 to TRBJ2-7; D unresolved. The CDR3 consists of 12 residues. The germline CDR1 and CDR2 sequences are ENHRY and SYGVKD. The germline V and J ends were trimmed by 11 bases and 4 bases, with 15 bases remaining between them. CDR3 in DNA: TGTGCCGTAGCAGACCCTCGGTACGAGCAGTACTTC. Its protein product is CAVADPRYEQYF.

This sequence joins TRBV19 and TRBJ1-1; D is possibly TRBD1 (5 bases). This CDR3 spans 14 amino acids. Germline assignment: CDR1 LNHDA and CDR2 SQIVND (reference sequence). V lost 7 bases, J lost 1 base, and 13 bases lay in between. CDR3 region: CASTISTANTEAFF. The CDR3 DNA reads TGTGCCAGTACCATCTCGACAGCGAACACTGAAGCTTTCTTT.

This clonotype has at least ten counts. The rearrangement uses TRBV5-1 and TRBJ1-6, with a weak D call TRBD1 (6 bases). The V gene's germline CDR1 is SGHRS and CDR2 YFSETQ. This CDR3 is 16 amino acids long. Trimming took 3 bases from V and 7 from J, leaving 17 bases between them. CDR3 residues: CASSWGRTATNSPLHF. In nucleotides, the CDR3 is TGCGCCAGCAGCTGGGGTAGGACAGCAACCAATTCACCCCTCCACTTT.

This clonotype was counted a few times. J is TRBJ1-1 and V is TRBV11-2; TRBD1 matches at 7 bases. With 0 bases clipped from V and 4 bases from J, the junction kept 11 bases outside the gene matches. The CDR3 is 17 residues long. Germline V gene sequence: CDR1 SGHAT, CDR2 FQNNGV. In DNA, the CDR3 is TGTGCCAGCAGCTTAGATGTCCGAATGGGACAGATCACTGAAGCTTTCTTT. This sequence encodes CASSLDVRMGQITEAFF.

On this clonotype itself: This may arise from a read error, as a much more abundant clone is one base away. This chain links TRBV9 with TRBJ2-4; D gene uncertain. The CDR3 contains 16 residues. Germline values: CDR1 SGDLS, CDR2 YYNGEE. The CDR3 loop reads CASSVEYRLAENIQYF. The CDR3 coding sequence is TGTGCCAGCAGCGTAGAGTACAGATTAGCCGAAAACATTCAGTACTTC.

This clonotype was seen a few times. The chain employs TRBV2 and TRBJ2-3; the D is unclear. The V end lost 0 bases, the J end lost 4 bases, and 2 bases lay between the germline ends. CDR1 is SNHLY, CDR2 FYNNEI, per germline. The length of the CDR3 is 12 residues. CDR3 loop: CASSEAPDTQYF. The CDR3, as DNA: TGTGCCAGCAGTGAAGCGCCAGATACGCAGTATTTT.

This clonotype was counted a few times. V and J are TRBV7-6 and TRBJ2-2, with 7 bases identical to TRBD2. Germline V gene data show CDR1 as SGHVS and CDR2 as FNYEAQ. The junction had 1 base not matched to a gene; V was cut back by 5 bases and J by 7 bases. The CDR3 has 12 amino acids. CDR3 nucleotide sequence: TGTGCCAGCAGCCGGACTAGCGGGGAGCTGTTTTTT. Protein product: CASSRTSGELFF.

This clonotype has ten or more counts. The chain recombines TRBV4-1 with TRBJ1-5; D might be TRBD1 (5 bases). Germline V gives CDR1 MGHRA, CDR2 YSYEKL. The CDR3 has 14 residues. V was clipped by 2 bases and J by 4 bases, with 9 bases between them. In DNA form, the CDR3 reads TGCGCCAGCAGCCAAATACAGGAGAATCAGCCCCAGCATTTT. Protein sequence: CASSQIQENQPQHF.

DNA of the CDR3: TGCAGTGCTAGAGATCATGAGGGGACTAGCGGGTTACAAGAGACCCAGTACTTC. It encodes CSARDHEGTSGLQETQYF. The chain employs TRBV20-1 and TRBJ2-5; TRBD2 matches at 12 bases. The length of the CDR3 is 18 residues. V trimming: 0 bases; J trimming: 2 bases; junction bases outside the gene matches: 10. The germline V gene encodes CDR1 DFQATT and CDR2 SNEGSKA (reference sequence).